Below, 10 T cell receptor beta chains from the same sample are listed, as sequenced in a study of vaccination and CD4 T cells after COVID-19. Sequenced with the Oncomine TCR Beta short-read assay was DNA taken from cultured CD4+ T cells. MiXCR was run by TCRdb on the PCR reads, yielding one entry per CDR3 protein. The table lists more than 9,500 distinct CDR3 sequences, 55% to 65% of them singletons. Described treatment: 10-day PBMC culture with coronavirus spike peptide pools or control peptides (ViraFEST assay). No antigen has been assigned to these receptors. The sample comprised CD4+ T cells from blood, cultured in vitro. Receptors originate from a human donor who had recovered from COVID-19.

This chain joins TRBV6-4 and TRBJ2-1; 9 nucleotides agree with TRBD2. Germline loops: CDR1 MRHNA, CDR2 SNTAGT. There are 14 residues in the CDR3. V lost 4 bases, J lost 7 bases, and 5 bases stayed unmatched. The CDR3 DNA reads as TGTGCCAGCAGTGCCAGACTAGCGGCTAATGAGCAGTTCTTC. It codes for CASSARLAANEQFF.

V is TRBV19 and J is TRBJ1-5; 7 positions agree with TRBD1. J gave up 0 bases and V 11 bases, and 7 bases lay outside the gene matches. CDR3 length: 14 amino acids. Per germline, CDR1 LNHDA and CDR2 SQIVND (reference sequence). CDR3 sequence: CAVGRGFSNQPQHF. CDR3 in DNA: TGTGCCGTCGGCAGGGGGTTTAGCAATCAGCCCCAGCATTTT.

The sample holds one count of this clonotype. The CDR3 DNA reads TGCAGTGCTAGAGATTTTGCCGGGACTAGCGGGAGGGATGAGCAGTTCTTC. Translated, it gives CSARDFAGTSGRDEQFF. The chain is built from TRBV20-1 and TRBJ2-1; 16 bases are shared with TRBD2. Trimming cost V 0 bases and J 8 bases; bases outside gene matches: 7. Germline loops: CDR1 DFQATT, CDR2 SNEGSKA (reference sequence). The CDR3 spans 17 residues.

The J gene is TRBJ2-1, the V gene TRBV10-3, with TRBD2 matching 8 bases. The germline V gene has CDR1 ENHRY and CDR2 SYGVKD. This CDR3 has 19 amino acids. The ends lost 4 bases at V and 4 bases at J; junction bases unmatched: 18. CDR3 in DNA: TGTGCCATCAGTGCTAGATCCCCGCCGGGACTAGGAAAATACAATGAGCAGTTCTTC. Encoded protein: CAISARSPPGLGKYNEQFF.

The genes are TRBV7-2 and TRBJ2-7, with 11 bases identical to TRBD1. From germline, CDR1 is SGHTA and CDR2 FQGNSA. CDR3 length: 13 residues. After removal of 4 bases from V and 5 bases from J, the junction contained 1 base not matched to a gene. CDR3 sequence reads: CASSWDRGDEQYF. CDR3 DNA: TGTGCCAGCAGCTGGGACAGGGGGGACGAGCAGTACTTC. Using reference TRBV7-2 and TRBJ2-7 for the parts outside the CDR3, the full variable domain is GAGVSQSPSNKVTEKGKDVELRCDPISGHTALYWYRQSLGQGLEFLIYFQGNSAPDKSGLPSDRFSAERTGGSVSTLTIQRTQQEDSAVYLCASSWDRGDEQYFGPGTRLTVT.

The chain uses TRBV2 and TRBJ2-5, with TRBD2 identical over 9 bases. The V segment lost 3 bases and the J segment 4 bases; nucleotides outside the gene matches: 6. Germline assignment: CDR1 SNHLY and CDR2 FYNNEI. The CDR3 is 15 residues long. CDR3 coding DNA: TGTGCCAGCAGTGATACGCGGGGGGGAGGAGAGACCCAGTACTTC. Its translation is CASSDTRGGGETQYF.

Only a few counts were recorded for this clonotype. The chain uses TRBV15 and TRBJ2-7, with 8 bases fitting TRBD2. The CDR3 extends over 13 amino acids. The germline CDR1 and CDR2 sequences are LNHNV and YYDKDF (reference sequence). The V and J ends lost 5 bases and 3 bases, in that order; junction bases with no gene match: 3. CDR3 sequence: CATSEREFYEQYF. As DNA, the CDR3 is TGTGCCACCAGCGAGCGGGAGTTCTACGAGCAGTACTTC. Combining the CDR3 with reference TRBV15 and TRBJ2-7 gives the whole variable domain DAMVIQNPRYQVTQFGKPVTLSCSQTLNHNVMYWYQQKSSQAPKLLFHYYDKDFNNEADTPDNFQSRRPNTSFCFLDIRSPGLGDTAMYLCATSEREFYEQYFGPGTRLTVT.

The V and J genes are TRBV15 and TRBJ2-3; the D gene is possibly TRBD1 (6 bases). CDR1 is LNHNV, CDR2 YYDKDF, per germline (reference sequence). Trimming pared 0 bases from V and 5 bases from J, leaving 18 bases between. This CDR3 is built from 17 residues. This CDR3 reads CATSRDRMQGSGDTQYF. The CDR3 DNA follows: TGTGCCACCAGCAGAGATCGGATGCAGGGGAGTGGAGATACGCAGTATTTT.

The rearrangement joins TRBV6-2 or TRBV6-3 to TRBJ2-5; D possibly corresponds to TRBD1 (6 bases). From germline, CDR1 is MNHEY and CDR2 SVGEGT. V lost 0 bases, J lost 2 bases, and 10 bases lay in between. This CDR3 region has 15 residues. The DNA of the CDR3 is TGTGCCAGCAGTTACTCGAACAGGGCGCAAGAGACCCAGTACTTC. The encoded protein is CASSYSNRAQETQYF.

V is TRBV12-3 or TRBV12-4 and J is TRBJ2-7, with TRBD2 matching over 8 bases. The CDR3 sequence is 15 residues long. Trimming at V came to 1 base and at J to 4 bases, leaving 6 bases not matched to a gene. The CDR3 sequence: CASSLGSGRLYEQYF. DNA for the CDR3: TGTGCCAGCAGTTTAGGCAGCGGGAGACTATACGAGCAGTACTTC.